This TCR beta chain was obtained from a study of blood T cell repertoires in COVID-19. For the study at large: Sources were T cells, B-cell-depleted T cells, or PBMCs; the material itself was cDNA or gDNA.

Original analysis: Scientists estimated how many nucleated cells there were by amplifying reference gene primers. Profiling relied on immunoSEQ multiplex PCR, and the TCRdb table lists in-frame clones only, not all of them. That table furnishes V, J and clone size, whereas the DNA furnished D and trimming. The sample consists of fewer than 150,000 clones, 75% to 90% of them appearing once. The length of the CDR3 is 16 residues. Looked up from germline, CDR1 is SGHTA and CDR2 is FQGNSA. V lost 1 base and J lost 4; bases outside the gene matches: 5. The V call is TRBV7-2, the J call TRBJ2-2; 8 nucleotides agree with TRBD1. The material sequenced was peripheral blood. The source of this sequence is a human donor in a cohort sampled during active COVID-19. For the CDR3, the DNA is TGTGCCAGCAGCTTAGGACAGGGGACGACCACCGGGGAGCTGTTTTTT. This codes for CASSLGQGTTTGELFF. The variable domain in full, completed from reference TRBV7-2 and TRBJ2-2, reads GAGVSQSPSNKVTEKGKDVELRCDPISGHTALYWYRQSLGQGLEFLIYFQGNSAPDKSGLPSDRFSAERTGGSVSTLTIQRTQQEDSAVYLCASSLGQGTTTGELFFGEGSRLTVL.